Listed here are 3 T cell receptor beta chains from one sample, sequenced in a study of blood T cell repertoires in COVID-19. TCRdb's table, derived via immunoSEQ multiplex PCR, lists solely in-frame clones and lacks some. This table has around 310,000 clones, around 89% appearing once. Sequenced: peripheral blood. These receptors all stem from a middle-aged woman with COVID-19, enrolled during active disease.

The rearrangement joins TRBV5-6 to TRBJ2-5; TRBD1 matches at 10 bases. The CDR3 has 16 residues. The ends lost 3 bases at V and 1 base at J; junction bases unmatched: 6. The germline V gene has CDR1 SGHDT and CDR2 YYEEEE. The chain's CDR3 is CASSYNGQGVQETQYF. CDR3 nucleotide sequence: TGTGCCAGCAGCTATAACGGACAGGGGGTCCAAGAGACCCAGTACTTC.

This chain links TRBV12-3 or TRBV12-4 with TRBJ1-1; D unclear. The CDR3 extends over 13 amino acids. V lost 5 bases and J 11 bases, leaving 18 bases between the germline ends. The CDR3 sequence: CASSPTGRTGAFF. Written as DNA, the CDR3 is TGTGCCAGCAGTCCGACCGGAAGGACGGGGGCTTTCTTT.

The chain recombines TRBV30 with TRBJ1-1, with unresolved D. Deletions cut 5 bases from V and 0 bases from J, with 16 bases between. The CDR3 consists of 15 residues. The germline V gene has CDR1 GTSNPN and CDR2 SVGIG (reference sequence). The CDR3: CAWGPPVGMNTEAFF. The CDR3 bases are TGTGCCTGGGGCCCCCCGGTGGGCATGAACACTGAAGCTTTCTTT.